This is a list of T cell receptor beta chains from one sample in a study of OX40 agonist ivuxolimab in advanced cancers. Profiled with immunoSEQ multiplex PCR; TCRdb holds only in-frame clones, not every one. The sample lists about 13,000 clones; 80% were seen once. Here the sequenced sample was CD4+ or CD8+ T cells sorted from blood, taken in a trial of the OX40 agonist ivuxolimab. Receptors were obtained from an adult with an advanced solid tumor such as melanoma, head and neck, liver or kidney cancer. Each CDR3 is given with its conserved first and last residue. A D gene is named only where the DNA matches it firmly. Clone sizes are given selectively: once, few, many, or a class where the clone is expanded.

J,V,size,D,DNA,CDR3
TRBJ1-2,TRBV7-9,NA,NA,TGTGCCAGCATGCGAAAGGGTGGGGACATAGCTAACTATGGCTACACCTTC,CASMRKGGDIANYGYTF
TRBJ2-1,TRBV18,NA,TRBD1,TGTGCCAGCTCACCACAGGGACAGGGGCTGTACAATGAGCAGTTCTTC,CASSPQGQGLYNEQFF
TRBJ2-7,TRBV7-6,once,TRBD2,TGTGCCAGCAGCTTAACGGGACTAGCGGATTACGAGCAGTACTTC,CASSLTGLADYEQYF
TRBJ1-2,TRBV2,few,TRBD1,TGTGCCAGCGAAGGGACAGACTATGGCTACACCTTC,CASEGTDYGYTF
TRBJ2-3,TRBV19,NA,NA,TGTGCCAGTACACTGGGGGGCGGAGATACGCAGTATTTT,CASTLGGGDTQYF
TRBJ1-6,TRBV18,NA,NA,TGTGCCAGCTCCTACGGGACGTATAATTCACCCCTCCACTTT,CASSYGTYNSPLHF
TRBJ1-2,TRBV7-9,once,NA,TGTGCCAGCAGCGCGCTTGGGGGCGATGCGTACTATGGCTACACCTTC,CASSALGGDAYYGYTF
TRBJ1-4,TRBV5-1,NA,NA,TGCGCCAGCAGTTCAGGGCTAGAGGAAAAACTGTTTTTT,CASSSGLEEKLFF
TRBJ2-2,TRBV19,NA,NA,TGTGCCAGTAGTATTTGGGCGAACACCGGGGAGCTGTTTTTT,CASSIWANTGELFF
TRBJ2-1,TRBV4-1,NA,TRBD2,TGCGCCAGCAGCCAAGAGGGGCTAGCGGGAAACAATGAGCAGTTCTTC,CASSQEGLAGNNEQFF
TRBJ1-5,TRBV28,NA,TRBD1,TGTGCCAGCAGTTTTCCGGACAGGGTTTATAGCAATCAGCCCCAGCATTTT,CASSFPDRVYSNQPQHF
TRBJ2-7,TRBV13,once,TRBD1,TGTGCCAGCAGTTTTGGGACAGGGGGCACCTACGAGCAGTACTTC,CASSFGTGGTYEQYF
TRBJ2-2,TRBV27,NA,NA,TGTGCCAGCAGACCGACAGCCGGCGGAGACACCGGGGAGCTGTTTTTT,CASRPTAGGDTGELFF
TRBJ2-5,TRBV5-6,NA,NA,TGTGCCAGCAGCCTAGAGTCTAGGACGGAGACCCAGTACTTC,CASSLESRTETQYF
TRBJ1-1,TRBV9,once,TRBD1,TGTGCCAGCAGCGTAACAGGGGGCTTGAACACTGAAGCTTTCTTT,CASSVTGGLNTEAFF
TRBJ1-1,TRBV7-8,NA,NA,TGTGCCAGCAGCTTTGGCGGGGGCGGCAACACTGAAGCTTTCTTT,CASSFGGGGNTEAFF
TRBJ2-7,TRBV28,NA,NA,TGTGCCAGCAGTTTCTATGGTGGGACATCTGCCTACGAGCAGTACTTC,CASSFYGGTSAYEQYF
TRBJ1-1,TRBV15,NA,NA,TGTGCCACCAGCACTACAAGGAACACTGAAGCTTTCTTT,CATSTTRNTEAFF
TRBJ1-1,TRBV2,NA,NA,TGTGCCAGCAGCCTTGGACCTCGCGCTGAAGCTTTCTTT,CASSLGPRAEAFF
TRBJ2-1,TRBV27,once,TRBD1,TGTGCCAGCAGCCCCCGACAGGGTTCCTACAATGAGCAGTTCTTC,CASSPRQGSYNEQFF
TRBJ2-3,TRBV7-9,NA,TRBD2,TGTGCCAGCAGCTCTACAGATTATAGCGGGGGGCTCAGCACAGATACGCAGTATTTT,CASSSTDYSGGLSTDTQYF
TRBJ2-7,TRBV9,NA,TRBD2,TGTGCCAGCAGCGTAGTTGCGGGAGAGGGGTACGAGCAGTACTTC,CASSVVAGEGYEQYF
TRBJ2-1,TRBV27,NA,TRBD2,TGTGCCAGCAGTTCGGGTATGGGACTAGCGGGGGACTACAATGAGCAGTTCTTC,CASSSGMGLAGDYNEQFF
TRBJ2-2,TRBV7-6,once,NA,TGTGCCAGCAGCTCTCTACTAGGAACCGGGGAGCTGTTTTTT,CASSSLLGTGELFF
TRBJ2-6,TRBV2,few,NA,TGTGCTACAGCGATAGGAGCCAACGTCCTGACTTTC,CATAIGANVLTF
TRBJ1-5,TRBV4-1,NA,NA,TGCGCCAGCAGCCAGGGACCGGGGGCAGGCCAGCCCCAGCATTTT,CASSQGPGAGQPQHF
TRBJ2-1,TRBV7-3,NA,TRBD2,TGTGCCAGCAGCTCTGGACTAGCGGGAGCAAATGAGCAGTTCTTC,CASSSGLAGANEQFF
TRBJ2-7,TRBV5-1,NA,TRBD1,TGCGCCAGCAGCTTGCCCGACAGGGAAACCGAGCAGTACTTC,CASSLPDRETEQYF